Below, 8 T cell receptor beta chains from the same sample are listed, as sequenced in a study. Each CDR3 protein is one row after TCRdb ran MiXCR on the 5' RACE reads. The sample comprises thousands of distinct CDR3 sequences, roughly a sixth of which are singletons, and approximately 3.7% rests with the top ten. Sequenced material: memory CD4+ T cells sorted from blood. Subset indicated: memory CD4+ T cells, CD4+CD45RO+CD25-. These receptors were taken from a female donor with breast cancer.

By sample fraction, this clonotype is medium-sized. J is TRBJ2-7 and V is TRBV5-1, with 12 bases matching TRBD1. CDR3 length equals 14 residues. Germline trimming cut 3 bases from V and 7 bases from J; bases unmatched to any gene: 5. Looked up from germline, CDR1 is SGHRS and CDR2 is YFSETQ. The CDR3 DNA follows: TGCGCCAGCAGCTCGGGACAGGGGGCGGGAGAGCAGTACTTC. It encodes CASSSGQGAGEQYF.

By share, this clonotype counts as medium-sized (0.01 to 0.1%). The chain links TRBV6-5 to TRBJ1-5; no firm D call. V was clipped by 0 bases and J by 2 bases, with 8 bases between them. The CDR3 runs to 15 residues. Per the germline V gene, CDR1 is MNHEY and CDR2 is SVGAGI. The CDR3 bases are TGTGCCAGCAGTTACTCCCCTCGGGGCAATCAGCCCCAGCATTTT. It encodes CASSYSPRGNQPQHF.

Relative to its sample, this clonotype is medium-sized. The chain recombines TRBV5-1 with TRBJ1-2; possibly TRBD1 for D (5 bases). The V gene lost 0 bases and the J gene lost 6 bases, with 12 bases spanning the gap. Per the germline V gene, CDR1 is SGHRS and CDR2 is YFSETQ. The CDR3 has 14 amino acids. The CDR3 is CASSLATQGHGYTF. In nucleotides, the CDR3 is TGCGCCAGCAGCTTGGCGACGCAGGGCCATGGCTACACCTTC.

This chain connects TRBV20-1 to TRBJ2-1, with D possibly being TRBD2 (6 bases). V shed 2 bases and J shed 5 bases, with 16 bases lying between them. The CDR3 runs to 15 residues. Germline assignment: CDR1 DFQATT and CDR2 SNEGSKA (reference sequence). The CDR3 region has the DNA TGCAGTGCTAGAAATTCAGCGGGTATTGACAATGAGCAGTTCTTC. Its translation is CSARNSAGIDNEQFF.

The sample holds many counts of this clonotype. The junction does not match germline at one end; this may be a read error. The V call is TRBV3-1, the J call TRBJ1-1; a possible D gene is TRBD1 (6 bases). The CDR3 totals 13 residues. Germline-derived CDR1 and CDR2 are LGHDT and YNNKEL (reference sequence). CDR3 DNA sequence: TGTGCCAGCAGCCAGGGGCGGGACACTGAAACTTTCTTT. Amino acid sequence: CASSQGRDTETFF.

A few counts support this clonotype. The chain couples TRBV20-1 to TRBJ1-5; D is ambiguous. From germline, CDR1 is DFQATT and CDR2 SNEGSKA (reference sequence). This CDR3 spans 12 amino acids. Trimming shortened V by 6 bases and J by 2 bases, and 8 bases separated the two germline ends. CDR3 nucleotide sequence: TGCAGTGCAAAGGGAGGCAATCAGCCCCAGCATTTT. Its translation is CSAKGGNQPQHF.

About this clonotype: One end of the junction does not line up with germline, which may come from a read error. V usage is TRBV5-1 and J usage is TRBJ2-3, with D perhaps matching TRBD2 (5 bases). Germline V CDR1 and CDR2: SGHRS, YFSETQ. The CDR3 runs to 14 residues. CDR3 DNA sequence: TGCGCCAGCAGCCGCCGAGGGATGGAAGATATGCAGTATTTT. Amino acids: CASSRRGMEDMQYF. Full variable domain (rest looked up from reference TRBV5-1 and TRBJ2-3): KAGVTQTPRYLIKTRGQQVTLSCSPISGHRSVSWYQQTPGQGLQFLFEYFSETQRNKGNFPGRFSGRQFSNSRSEMNVSTLELGDSALYLCASSRRGMEDMQYFGPGTRLTVL.

This clonotype is medium-sized in the sample. This sequence joins TRBV29-1 and TRBJ2-1; 8 bases line up with TRBD2. Germline CDR1 SQVTM, CDR2 ANQGSEA. CDR3 length equals 13 residues. The ends lost 2 bases at V and 3 bases at J; junction bases unmatched: 0. In DNA, the CDR3 is TGCAGCGTTGAACTAGCGGGCTACAATGAGCAGTTCTTC. Protein sequence: CSVELAGYNEQFF.